This TCR beta chain derives from a study of CD8 T cells in ankylosing spondylitis. TCRdb reprocessed the 5' RACE reads via MiXCR and lists one record per CDR3 protein. This sample has 150,000 or so distinct CDR3 sequences, with under 35% found just once. Looked up from germline, CDR1 is SEHNR and CDR2 is FQNEAQ (reference sequence). The CDR3 length is 14 residues. Trimming removed 5 bases at V and 3 bases at J, with 14 bases between. V is TRBV7-9 and J is TRBJ2-7; maybe TRBD1 (7 bases). Sequencing was performed on synovial fluid, either unsorted or a sorted T cell fraction (not recorded which). The sequence derives from a male donor with ankylosing spondylitis. In nucleotides, the CDR3 is TGTGCCAGCAGCATCCAGGGGGGCGACTACGAGCAGTACTTC. Protein sequence: CASSIQGGDYEQYF.